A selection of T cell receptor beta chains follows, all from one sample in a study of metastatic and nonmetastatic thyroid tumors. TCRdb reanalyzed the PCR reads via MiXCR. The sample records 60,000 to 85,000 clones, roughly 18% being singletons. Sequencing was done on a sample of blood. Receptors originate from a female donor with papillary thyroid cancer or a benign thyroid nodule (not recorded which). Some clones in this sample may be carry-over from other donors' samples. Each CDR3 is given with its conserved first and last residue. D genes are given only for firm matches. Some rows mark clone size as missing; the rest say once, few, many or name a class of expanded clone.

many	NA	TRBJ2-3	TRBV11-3	TGTGCCAGCAGCTCTCGACGCACAGATACGCAGTATTTT	CASSSRRTDTQYF
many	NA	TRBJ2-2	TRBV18	TGTGCCAGCTCACCACTTTCCACCGGGGAGCTGTTTTTT	CASSPLSTGELFF
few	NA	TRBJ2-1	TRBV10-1	TGCGCCAGCAGTGAGTCCCGGGTGGATGAGCAGTTCTTC	CASSESRVDEQFF
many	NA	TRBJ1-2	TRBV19	TGTGCCAGTAGTACCTCCCCGGGCAGGAATCTCAACTATGGCTACACCTTC	CASSTSPGRNLNYGYTF
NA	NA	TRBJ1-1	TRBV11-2	TGTGCCAGCAGCTTATGGGGGGGCACTGAAACTTTCTTT	CASSLWGGTETFF
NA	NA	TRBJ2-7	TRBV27	TGTGCCAGCAGTTCATCGTTTTCGAGCTTCGACGAGCAGTACTTC	CASSSSFSSFDEQYF
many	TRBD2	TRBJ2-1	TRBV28	TGTGCCAGCAGTTCATTAGCGGGAGGAGCTTACAATGAGCAGTTCTTC	CASSSLAGGAYNEQFF
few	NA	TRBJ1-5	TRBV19	TGTGCCAGTAGAAGCTCAGGGTTTAGCCCACGTCAGCCCCAGCATTTT	CASRSSGFSPRQPQHF
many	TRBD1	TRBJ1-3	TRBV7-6	TGTGCCAGCAGCTTAATGACAGGGCTCCTCTCTGGAAACACCATATATTTT	CASSLMTGLLSGNTIYF
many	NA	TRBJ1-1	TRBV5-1	TGCGCCAGCAAGGGTTCGGAGAACACTGAAGCTTTCTTT	CASKGSENTEAFF
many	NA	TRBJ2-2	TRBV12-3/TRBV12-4	TGTGCCAGCTCCCCGGGACCCTGGAACACCGGGGAGCTGTTTTTT	CASSPGPWNTGELFF
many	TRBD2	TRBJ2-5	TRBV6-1	TGTGCCAGCAGTGGACTAGCGGGAGGGCCAGAGACCCAGTACTTC	CASSGLAGGPETQYF
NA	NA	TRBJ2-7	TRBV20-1	TGCAGTGCTACAATTTTTTACGAGCAGTACTTC	CSATIFYEQYF
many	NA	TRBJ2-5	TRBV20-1	TGCAGTGCTAAGGATTATGAGACCCAGTACTTC	CSAKDYETQYF
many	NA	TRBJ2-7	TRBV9	TGTGCCAGCAGCGTAACAGGGACCTCCTACGAGCAGTACTTC	CASSVTGTSYEQYF
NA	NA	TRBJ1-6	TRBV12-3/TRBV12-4	TGTGCCAGCACCTTGACGGGGAATTCACCCCTCCACTTT	CASTLTGNSPLHF
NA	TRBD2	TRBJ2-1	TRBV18	TGTGCCAGCTCACCCCCGGGACTAGCGGGGTACAATGAGCAGTTCTTC	CASSPPGLAGYNEQFF
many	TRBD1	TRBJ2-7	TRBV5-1	TGCGCCAGCAGCTCTGAGGGGGCAGGCTACGAGCAGTACTTC	CASSSEGAGYEQYF
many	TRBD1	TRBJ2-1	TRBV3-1	TGTGCCAGCAGCCAAGATAGGGACAGGGAGTTCTTC	CASSQDRDREFF
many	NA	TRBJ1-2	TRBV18	TGTGCCAGCTCCCCAGGGGTGGTCGACTATGGCTACACCTTC	CASSPGVVDYGYTF
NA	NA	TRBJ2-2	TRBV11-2	TGTGCCAGCAGCCCCAGGGGGGCAGGCGGGAGCACCGGGGAGCTGTTTTTT	CASSPRGAGGSTGELFF
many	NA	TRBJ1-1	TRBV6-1	TGTGCCAGCAGTAGGTCGAACACTGAAGCTTTCTTT	CASSRSNTEAFF
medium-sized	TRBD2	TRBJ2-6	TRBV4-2	TGTGCCAGCAGCCAACTCGTGCTAGCGGGAGTATCAGGGGCCAACGTCCTGACTTTC	CASSQLVLAGVSGANVLTF
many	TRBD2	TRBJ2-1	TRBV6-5	TGTGCCAGCAGTTACTCCTGGACTAGCTGGACGGGGAATGAGCAGTTCTTC	CASSYSWTSWTGNEQFF
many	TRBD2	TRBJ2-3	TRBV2	TGTGCCAGCAAGCCCTTAGTGACTAGCGGGGCCAGCACAGATACGCAGTATTTT	CASKPLVTSGASTDTQYF
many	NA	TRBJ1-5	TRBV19	TGTGCCAGTAGTATAAAAGTAGATCAGCCCCAGCATTTT	CASSIKVDQPQHF
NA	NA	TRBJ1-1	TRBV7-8	TGTGCCAGCAGTTTACAGTCGGGGCGAGTGAACACTGAAGCTTTCTTT	CASSLQSGRVNTEAFF
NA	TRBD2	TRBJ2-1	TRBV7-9	TGTGCCAGCAGGCTAGCGGGAGCCAATGAGCAGTTCTTC	CASRLAGANEQFF
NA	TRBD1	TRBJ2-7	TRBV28	TGTGCCAGCAGTCGGGACAGGGGGGCTACCTACGAGCAGTACTTC	CASSRDRGATYEQYF
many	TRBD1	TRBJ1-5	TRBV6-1	TGTGCCAGCAGGCTACGGGGACAGGGCAGCAATCAGCCCCAGCATTTT	CASRLRGQGSNQPQHF
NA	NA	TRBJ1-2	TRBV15	TGTGCCACCAGCACGGAAGGGGGTGATGGCTACACCTTC	CATSTEGGDGYTF
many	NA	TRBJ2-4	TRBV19	TGTGCCAGTACCTCCGTCGGGGTACGGAACATTCAGTACTTC	CASTSVGVRNIQYF
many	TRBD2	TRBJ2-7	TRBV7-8	TGTGCCAGCAGCTTATTCACTAGCGGCTCCTACGAGCAGTACTTC	CASSLFTSGSYEQYF
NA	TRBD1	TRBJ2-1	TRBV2	TGTGCCGGACAGGTGGTTACGGTCTCCTACAATGAGCAGTTCTTC	CAGQVVTVSYNEQFF
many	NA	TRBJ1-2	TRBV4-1	TGCGCCAGCAGCCAAGTGGGACGCATTAACTATGGCTACACCTTC	CASSQVGRINYGYTF
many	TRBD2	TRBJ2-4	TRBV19	TGTGCCAGTAGTGGGTCAAGCGGGATGATAAACATTCAGTACTTC	CASSGSSGMINIQYF
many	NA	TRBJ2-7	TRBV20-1	TGCAGTGCCACCTCTTTTGGCCCGGCGTCCGAGCAGTACTTC	CSATSFGPASEQYF
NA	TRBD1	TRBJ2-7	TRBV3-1	TGTGCCAGCAGCCGAGGGACAGGGAGGGATGAGCAGTACTTC	CASSRGTGRDEQYF
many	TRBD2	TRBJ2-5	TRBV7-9	TGTGCCAGCAGCCTCAGACTAGCGGGAGAATTGCGTCTTGAGACCCAGTACTTC	CASSLRLAGELRLETQYF
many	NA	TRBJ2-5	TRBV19	TGTGCCAGTAGTGTGGGGCCAGACGGCCAGACCCAGTACTTC	CASSVGPDGQTQYF
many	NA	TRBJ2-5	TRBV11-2	TGTGCCAGCAGCCCAACCGAAGGGGAACACGAGACCCAGTACTTC	CASSPTEGEHETQYF